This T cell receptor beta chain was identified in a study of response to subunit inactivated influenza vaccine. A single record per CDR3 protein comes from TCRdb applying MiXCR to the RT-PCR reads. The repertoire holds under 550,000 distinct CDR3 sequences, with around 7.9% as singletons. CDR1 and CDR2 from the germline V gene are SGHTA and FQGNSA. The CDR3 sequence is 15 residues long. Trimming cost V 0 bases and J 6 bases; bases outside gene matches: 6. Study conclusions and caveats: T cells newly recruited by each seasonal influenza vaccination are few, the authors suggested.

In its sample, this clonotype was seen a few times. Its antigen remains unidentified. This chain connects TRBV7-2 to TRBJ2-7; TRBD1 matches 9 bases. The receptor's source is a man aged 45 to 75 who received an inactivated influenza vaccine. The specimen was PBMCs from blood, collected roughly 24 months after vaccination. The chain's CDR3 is CASSLATGGPGEQYF. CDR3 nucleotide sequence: TGTGCCAGCAGCTTAGCGACAGGGGGGCCCGGCGAGCAGTACTTC.